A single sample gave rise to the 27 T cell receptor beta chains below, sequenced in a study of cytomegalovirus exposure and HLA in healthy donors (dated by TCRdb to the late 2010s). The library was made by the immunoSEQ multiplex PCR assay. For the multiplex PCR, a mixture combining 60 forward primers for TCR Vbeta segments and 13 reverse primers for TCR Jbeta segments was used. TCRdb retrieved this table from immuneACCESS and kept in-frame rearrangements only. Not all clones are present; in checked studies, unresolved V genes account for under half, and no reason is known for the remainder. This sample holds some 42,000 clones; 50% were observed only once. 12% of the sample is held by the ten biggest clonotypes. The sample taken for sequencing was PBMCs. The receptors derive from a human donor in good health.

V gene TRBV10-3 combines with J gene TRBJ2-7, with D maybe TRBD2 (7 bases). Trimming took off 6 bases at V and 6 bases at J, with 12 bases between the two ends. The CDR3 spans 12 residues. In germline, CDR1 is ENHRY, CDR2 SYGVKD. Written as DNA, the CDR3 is TGTGCCATCAGGGGGGGGGCTACCGAGCAGTACTTC. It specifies CAIRGGATEQYF.

The CDR3 reads CASSVERASGRWETNNEQFF. CDR3 nucleotide sequence: TGTGCCAGCAGCGTAGAGAGGGCTAGCGGGAGGTGGGAAACCAACAATGAGCAGTTCTTC. V is TRBV9 and J is TRBJ2-1, with TRBD2 identical over 11 bases. Germline trimming cut 0 bases from V and 5 bases from J; bases unmatched to any gene: 16. The CDR3 loop spans 20 amino acids. The germline V gene has CDR1 SGDLS and CDR2 YYNGEE.

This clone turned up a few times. CDR3 residues: CASSYSAGASNQPQHF. CDR3 nucleotides: TGTGCCAGCAGTTACTCGGCAGGGGCAAGCAATCAGCCCCAGCATTTT. The chain is built from TRBV27 and TRBJ1-5; perhaps TRBD1 as D (6 bases). The CDR3 has 16 amino acids. Trimming stripped 4 bases from V and 1 base from J, with 14 bases between. Germline CDR1 MNHEY, CDR2 SMNVEV (reference sequence).

CDR3 nucleotides: TGTGCCAGTAGTCCCGCGGCTGGGGCCAACGTCCTGACTTTC. As protein: CASSPAAGANVLTF. This rearrangement joins TRBV19 to TRBJ2-6; D uncertain. The V gene lost 5 bases and the J gene lost 2 bases, with 7 bases spanning the gap. The CDR3 spans 14 residues. The germline V gene encodes CDR1 LNHDA and CDR2 SQIVND (reference sequence). Full variable domain (rest looked up from reference TRBV19 and TRBJ2-6): DGGITQSPKYLFRKEGQNVTLSCEQNLNHDAMYWYRQDPGQGLRLIYYSQIVNDFQKGDIAEGYSVSREKKESFPLTVTSAQKNPTAFYLCASSPAAGANVLTFGAGSRLTVL.

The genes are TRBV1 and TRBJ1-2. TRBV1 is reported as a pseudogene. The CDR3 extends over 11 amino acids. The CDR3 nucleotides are TGCACCGTAAGGGGAGGAAATGGCTACACCTTC. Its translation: CTVRGGNGYTF.

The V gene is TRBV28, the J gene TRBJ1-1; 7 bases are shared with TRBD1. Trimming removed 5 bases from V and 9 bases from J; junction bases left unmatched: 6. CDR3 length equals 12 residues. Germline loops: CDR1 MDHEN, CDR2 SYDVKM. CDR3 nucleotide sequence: TGTGCCAGCAGTGGGGGGACAGCTCAAGCTTTCTTT. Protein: CASSGGTAQAFF.

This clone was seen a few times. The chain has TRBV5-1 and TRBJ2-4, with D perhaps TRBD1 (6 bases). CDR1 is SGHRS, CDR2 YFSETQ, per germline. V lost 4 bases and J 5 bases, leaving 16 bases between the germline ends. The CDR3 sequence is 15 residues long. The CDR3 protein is CASSPQGSVENIQYF. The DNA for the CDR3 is TGCGCCAGCAGCCCCCAGGGGAGCGTTGAAAACATTCAGTACTTC.

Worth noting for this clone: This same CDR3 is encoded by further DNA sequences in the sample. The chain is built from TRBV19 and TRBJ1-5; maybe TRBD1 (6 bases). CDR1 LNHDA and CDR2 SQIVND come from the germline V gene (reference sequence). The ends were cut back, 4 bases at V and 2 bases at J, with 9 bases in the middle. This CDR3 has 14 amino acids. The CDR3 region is CASSKQGGNQPQHF. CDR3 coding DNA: TGTGCCAGTAGTAAACAGGGAGGCAATCAGCCCCAGCATTTT.

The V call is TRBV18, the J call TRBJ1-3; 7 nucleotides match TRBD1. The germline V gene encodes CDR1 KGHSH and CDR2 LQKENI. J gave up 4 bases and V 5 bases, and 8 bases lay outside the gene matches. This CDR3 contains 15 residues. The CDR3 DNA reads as TGTGCCAGCTCAACCGGGACAGTGGGGGGAAACACCATATATTTT. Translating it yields CASSTGTVGGNTIYF.

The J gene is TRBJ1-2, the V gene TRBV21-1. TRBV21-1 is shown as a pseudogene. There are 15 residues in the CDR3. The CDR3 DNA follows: TGTGCCAGCAGCCAAGTCGAGGAAGCCTCCTATGGCTACACCTTC. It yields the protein CASSQVEEASYGYTF.

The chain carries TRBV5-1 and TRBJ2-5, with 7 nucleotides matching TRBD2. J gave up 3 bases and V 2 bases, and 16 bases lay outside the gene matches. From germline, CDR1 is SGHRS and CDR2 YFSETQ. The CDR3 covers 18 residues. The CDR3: CASSLGRTGSLAEETQYF. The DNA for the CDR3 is TGCGCCAGCAGCTTAGGGCGTACGGGTTCTCTAGCGGAAGAGACCCAGTACTTC.

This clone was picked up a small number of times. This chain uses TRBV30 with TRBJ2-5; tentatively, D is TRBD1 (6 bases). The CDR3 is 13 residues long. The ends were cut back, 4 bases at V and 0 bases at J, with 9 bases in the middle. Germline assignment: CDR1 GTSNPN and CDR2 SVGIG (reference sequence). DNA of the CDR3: TGTGCCTGGAAAAGGGACAACCAAGAGACCCAGTACTTC. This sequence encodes CAWKRDNQETQYF.

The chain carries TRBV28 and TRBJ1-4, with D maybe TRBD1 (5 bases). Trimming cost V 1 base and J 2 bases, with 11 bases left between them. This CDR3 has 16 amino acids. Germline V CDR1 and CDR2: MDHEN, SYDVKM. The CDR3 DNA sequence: TGTGCCAGCAGTTTATCTGGGGCGTCCACTAATGAAAAACTGTTTTTT. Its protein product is CASSLSGASTNEKLFF.

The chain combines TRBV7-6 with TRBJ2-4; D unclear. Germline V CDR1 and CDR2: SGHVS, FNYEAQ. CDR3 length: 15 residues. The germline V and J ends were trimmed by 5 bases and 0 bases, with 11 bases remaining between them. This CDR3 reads CASSPNQLAKNIQYF. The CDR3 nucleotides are TGTGCCAGCAGCCCAAATCAACTAGCCAAAAACATTCAGTACTTC.

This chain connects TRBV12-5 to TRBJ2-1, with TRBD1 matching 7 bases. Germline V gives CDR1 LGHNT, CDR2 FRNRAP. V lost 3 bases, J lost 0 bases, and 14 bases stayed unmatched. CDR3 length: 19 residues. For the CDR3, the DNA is TGTGCTAGTGGTTTCTCTGGGACAGCTCAGCCCCACTCCTACAATGAGCAGTTCTTC. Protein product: CASGFSGTAQPHSYNEQFF.

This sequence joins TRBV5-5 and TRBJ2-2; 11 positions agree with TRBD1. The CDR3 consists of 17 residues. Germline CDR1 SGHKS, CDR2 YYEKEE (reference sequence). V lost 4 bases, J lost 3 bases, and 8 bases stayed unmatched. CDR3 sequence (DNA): TGTGCCAGCAGCAAAGATAGGACAGGGGGCTACACCGGGGAGCTGTTTTTT. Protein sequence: CASSKDRTGGYTGELFF.

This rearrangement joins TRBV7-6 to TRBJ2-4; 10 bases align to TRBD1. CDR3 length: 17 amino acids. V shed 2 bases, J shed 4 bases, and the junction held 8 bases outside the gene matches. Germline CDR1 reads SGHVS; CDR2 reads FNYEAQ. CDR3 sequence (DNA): TGTGCCAGCAGCTTACCCTCTGGACAGGGGGTGAAAAACATTCAGTACTTC. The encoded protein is CASSLPSGQGVKNIQYF.

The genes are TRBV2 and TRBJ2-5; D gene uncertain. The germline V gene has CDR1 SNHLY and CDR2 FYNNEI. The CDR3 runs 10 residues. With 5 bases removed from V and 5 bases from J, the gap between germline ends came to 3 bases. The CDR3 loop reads CASSLETQYF. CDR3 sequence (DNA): TGTGCCAGCAGTCTGGAGACCCAGTACTTC. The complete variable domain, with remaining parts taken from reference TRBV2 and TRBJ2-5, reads EPEVTQTPSHQVTQMGQEVILRCVPISNHLYFYWYRQILGQKVEFLVSFYNNEISEKSEIFDDQFSVERPDGSNFTLKIRSTKLEDSAMYFCASSLETQYFGPGTRLLVL.

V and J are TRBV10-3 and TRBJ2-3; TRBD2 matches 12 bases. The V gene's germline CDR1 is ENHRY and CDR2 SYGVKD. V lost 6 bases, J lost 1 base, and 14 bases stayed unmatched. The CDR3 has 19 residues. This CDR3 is CAIRAGLAGGLDRTDTQYF. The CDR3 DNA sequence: TGTGCCATCAGGGCGGGACTAGCGGGCGGACTAGACCGCACAGATACGCAGTATTTT.

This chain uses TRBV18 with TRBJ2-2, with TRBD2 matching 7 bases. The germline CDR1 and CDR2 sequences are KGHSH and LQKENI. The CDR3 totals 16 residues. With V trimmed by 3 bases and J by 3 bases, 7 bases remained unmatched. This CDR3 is CASSPSSSGYTGELFF. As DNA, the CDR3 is TGTGCCAGCTCACCTTCATCTAGCGGCTACACCGGGGAGCTGTTTTTT.

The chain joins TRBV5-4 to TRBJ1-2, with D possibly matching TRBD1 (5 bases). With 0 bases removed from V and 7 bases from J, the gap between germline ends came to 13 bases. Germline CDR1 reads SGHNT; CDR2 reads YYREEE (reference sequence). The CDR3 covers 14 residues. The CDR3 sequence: CASSLDRGGAGYTF. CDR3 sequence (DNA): TGTGCCAGCAGCTTGGATAGGGGAGGGGCTGGCTACACCTTC.

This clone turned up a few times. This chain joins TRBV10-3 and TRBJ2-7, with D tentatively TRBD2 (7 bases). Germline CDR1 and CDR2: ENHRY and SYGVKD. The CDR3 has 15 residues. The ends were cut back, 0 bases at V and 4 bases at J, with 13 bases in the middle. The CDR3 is CAISESRGRGYEQYF. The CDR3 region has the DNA TGTGCCATCAGTGAGTCAAGGGGGAGGGGGTACGAGCAGTACTTC.

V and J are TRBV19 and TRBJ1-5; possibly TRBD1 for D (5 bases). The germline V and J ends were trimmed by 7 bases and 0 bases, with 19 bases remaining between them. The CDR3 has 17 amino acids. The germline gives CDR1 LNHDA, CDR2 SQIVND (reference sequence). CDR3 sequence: CASIGGGNAYSNQPQHF. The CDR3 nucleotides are TGTGCCAGTATCGGGGGAGGGAACGCATATAGCAATCAGCCCCAGCATTTT.

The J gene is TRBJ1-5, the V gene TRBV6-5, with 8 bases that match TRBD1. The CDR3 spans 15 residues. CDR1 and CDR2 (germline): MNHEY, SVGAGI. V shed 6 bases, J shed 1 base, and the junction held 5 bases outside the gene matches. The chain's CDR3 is CASSTDRGSNQPQHF. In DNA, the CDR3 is TGTGCCAGCAGCACCGACAGGGGAAGCAATCAGCCCCAGCATTTT.

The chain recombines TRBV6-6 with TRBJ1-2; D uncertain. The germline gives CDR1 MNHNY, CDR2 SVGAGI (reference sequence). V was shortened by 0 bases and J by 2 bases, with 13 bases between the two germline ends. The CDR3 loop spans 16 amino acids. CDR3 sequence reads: CASSYSGGQKNYGYTF. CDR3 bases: TGTGCCAGCAGTTACTCGGGAGGTCAAAAGAACTATGGCTACACCTTC.

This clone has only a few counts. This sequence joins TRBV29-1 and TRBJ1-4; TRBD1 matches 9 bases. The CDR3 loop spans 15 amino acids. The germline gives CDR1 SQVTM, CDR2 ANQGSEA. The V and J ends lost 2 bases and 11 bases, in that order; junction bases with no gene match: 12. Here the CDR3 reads CSVEPPGQGDGKLFF. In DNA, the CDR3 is TGCAGCGTTGAACCCCCGGGACAGGGAGACGGGAAACTGTTTTTT.

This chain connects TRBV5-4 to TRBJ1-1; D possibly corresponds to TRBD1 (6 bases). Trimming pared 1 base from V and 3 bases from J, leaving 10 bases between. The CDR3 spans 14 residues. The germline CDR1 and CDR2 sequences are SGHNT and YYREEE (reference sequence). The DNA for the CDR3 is TGTGCCAGCAGCTTGCAGGGGCTGTACACTGAAGCTTTCTTT. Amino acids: CASSLQGLYTEAFF.